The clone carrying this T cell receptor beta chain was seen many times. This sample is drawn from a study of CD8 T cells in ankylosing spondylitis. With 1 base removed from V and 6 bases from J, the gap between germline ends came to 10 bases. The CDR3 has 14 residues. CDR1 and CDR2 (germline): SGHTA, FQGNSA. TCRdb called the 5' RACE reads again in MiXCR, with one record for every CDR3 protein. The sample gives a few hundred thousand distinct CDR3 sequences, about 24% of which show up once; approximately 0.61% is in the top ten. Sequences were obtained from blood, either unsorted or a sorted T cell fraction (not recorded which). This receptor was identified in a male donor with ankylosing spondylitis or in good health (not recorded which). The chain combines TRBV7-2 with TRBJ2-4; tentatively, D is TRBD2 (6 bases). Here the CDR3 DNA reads TGTGCCAGCAGCTTAGTCCAGGGAGGAAACATTCAGTACTTC. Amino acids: CASSLVQGGNIQYF.